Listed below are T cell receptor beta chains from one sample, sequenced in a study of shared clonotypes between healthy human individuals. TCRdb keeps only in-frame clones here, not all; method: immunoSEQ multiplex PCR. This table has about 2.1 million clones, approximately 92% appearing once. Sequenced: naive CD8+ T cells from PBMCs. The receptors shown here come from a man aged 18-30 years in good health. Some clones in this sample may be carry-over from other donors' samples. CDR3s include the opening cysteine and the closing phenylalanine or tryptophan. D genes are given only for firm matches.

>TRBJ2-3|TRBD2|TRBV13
CASSSRGGSGGTDTQYF
TGTGCCAGCAGCTCCCGGGGCGGGAGCGGGGGCACAGATACGCAGTATTTT
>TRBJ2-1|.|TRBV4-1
CASSPPGYNEQFF
TGCGCCAGCAGCCCCCCAGGGTACAATGAGCAGTTCTTC
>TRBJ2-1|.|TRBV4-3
CASSQDEDPTNEQFF
TGCGCCAGCAGCCAAGATGAGGACCCGACCAATGAGCAGTTCTTC
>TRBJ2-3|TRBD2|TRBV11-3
CASSERGGRRTDTQYF
TGTGCCAGCAGCGAAAGAGGCGGGAGGAGGACAGATACGCAGTATTTT
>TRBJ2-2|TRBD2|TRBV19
CASSISGSVTGELFF
TGTGCCAGTAGTATCAGCGGGAGTGTCACCGGGGAGCTGTTTTTT
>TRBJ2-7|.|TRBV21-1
CASSASGRDTVLPENYEQYF
TGTGCCAGCAGCGCGTCGGGGCGGGACACGGTACTCCCCGAGAACTACGAGCAGTACTTC
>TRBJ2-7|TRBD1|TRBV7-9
CASSSGTGIHEQYF
TGTGCCAGCAGTTCCGGGACAGGGATCCACGAGCAGTACTTC
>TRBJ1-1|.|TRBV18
CASSPPPSANTEAFF
TGTGCCAGCTCACCACCACCGTCGGCGAACACTGAAGCTTTCTTT
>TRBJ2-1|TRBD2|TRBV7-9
CASSSSGRGNEQFF
TGTGCCAGCAGCTCTAGCGGGAGGGGGAATGAGCAGTTCTTC
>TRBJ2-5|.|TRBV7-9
CASSPRDPTRETQYF
TGTGCCAGCAGTCCTCGCGACCCAACCCGAGAGACCCAGTACTTC